This note documents a single T cell receptor (beta chain) sequence. Its antigen is unknown. This specimen comes from a study of cytomegalovirus exposure and HLA in healthy donors. The CDR3 runs to 15 residues. The V end was cut by 5 bases, the J end by 2 bases, with 13 bases between. Germline CDR1 and CDR2: MNHNS and SASEGT. Study-wide results and limits: Confirmation was obtained in vitro that three CMV-associated chains are specific for CMV antigens. A previous analysis found most TCR beta V segments productive roughly 87% or roughly 30% of the time.

Researchers ran the PCR with 60 Vbeta and 13 Jbeta primers. Generated by immunoSEQ multiplex PCR, the TCRdb table keeps only in-frame clones and is missing some. The sample carries about 150,000 clones, 60% to 80% recorded once. The chain links TRBV6-1 to TRBJ1-5; the D is unclear. Sequenced input: PBMCs. This sequence originates from a male donor in good health and CMV-seronegative. CDR3 region: CASSPKREGNQPQHF. DNA for the CDR3: TGTGCCAGCAGTCCCAAGAGGGAGGGCAATCAGCCCCAGCATTTT.